Presented here are 15 T cell receptor beta chains from one specimen sequenced in a study of cytomegalovirus exposure and HLA in healthy donors. The primer mix had 60 Vbeta and 13 Jbeta primers. This table comes from immunoSEQ multiplex PCR, and its TCRdb copy is limited to in-frame clones, with some not included. In the table there are fewer than 80,000 clones, 74% of which are singletons. Sequencing input: PBMCs. Receptors originate from a woman in her sixties or seventies in good health and CMV-seropositive.

This clone was seen more than once but under ten times. The chain is built from TRBV5-1 and TRBJ2-4, with 15 bases that match TRBD2. After removal of 4 bases from V and 4 bases from J, the junction contained 12 bases not matched to a gene. Germline V gene sequence: CDR1 SGHRS, CDR2 YFSETQ. The CDR3 is 19 residues long. CDR3 coding DNA: TGCGCCAGCAGCCCCAACCCGGGACTAGCGGGGGGATTAAAAAACATTCAGTACTTC. Amino acids: CASSPNPGLAGGLKNIQYF.

The chain carries TRBV5-1 and TRBJ2-3; 7 bases fit TRBD1. This CDR3 has 15 amino acids. The V and J ends lost 4 bases and 0 bases, in that order; junction bases with no gene match: 5. Looked up from germline, CDR1 is SGHRS and CDR2 is YFSETQ. Written as DNA, the CDR3 is TGCGCCAGCAGCCCGGACAGGTCTAGCACAGATACGCAGTATTTT. This sequence encodes CASSPDRSSTDTQYF.

The count of this clone is one. The CDR3 does not close with the conserved phenylalanine or tryptophan, likely indicating a read error. The limits of the CDR3 on the DNA are not certain, so only TCRdb's listed CDR3 is given. V usage is TRBV30 and J usage is TRBJ1-1; the table's D call, TRBD1, was not checked against the DNA. The CDR3 spans 14 amino acids, including both terminal residues. In germline, CDR1 is GTSNPN, CDR2 SVGIG (reference sequence). CDR3 loop: CAWSRLGWDTEALV.

This clone was counted a few times. The chain uses TRBV7-9 and TRBJ1-4, with unresolved D. CDR3 length equals 14 residues. The V end was cut by 0 bases, the J end by 8 bases, with 10 bases between. The germline CDR1 and CDR2 sequences are SEHNR and FQNEAQ (reference sequence). CDR3 residues: CASSLAGDREKLFF. The CDR3 nucleotides read TGTGCCAGCAGCTTAGCCGGGGATCGGGAAAAACTGTTTTTT.

The J gene is TRBJ2-1, the V gene TRBV5-1; tentatively, D is TRBD2 (5 bases). Between the trimmed V and J ends, which lost 6 bases and 9 bases, there was a span of 22 bases. Germline CDR1 is SGHRS and CDR2 is YFSETQ. The CDR3 has 15 residues. The CDR3 DNA reads TGCGCCAGCACCCCGGCGGGCGCCGTGGGAAGTGAGCAGTTCTTC. Amino acids: CASTPAGAVGSEQFF.

The V gene is TRBV5-6, the J gene TRBJ2-7; 7 nucleotides agree with TRBD1. Germline loops: CDR1 SGHDT, CDR2 YYEEEE. The ends lost 3 bases at V and 0 bases at J; junction bases unmatched: 9. The CDR3 has 16 residues. The CDR3 DNA is TGTGCCAGCAGCTCCAAACAGGGGACAAGCTCCTACGAGCAGTACTTC. Amino acids: CASSSKQGTSSYEQYF. Drawing the rest from reference TRBV5-6 and TRBJ2-7, the complete variable domain is DAGVTQSPTHLIKTRGQQVTLRCSPKSGHDTVSWYQQALGQGPQFIFQYYEEEERQRGNFPDRFSGHQFPNYSSELNVNALLLGDSALYLCASSSKQGTSSYEQYFGPGTRLTVT.

V gene TRBV30 combines with J gene TRBJ2-7; 12 bases line up with TRBD2. Losses at the gene ends were 4 bases for V and 12 bases for J; bases not matched to a gene: 7. CDR3 length: 12 residues. Germline V gene lookup returns CDR1 GTSNPN and CDR2 SVGIG (reference sequence). CDR3 sequence: CAWKLAGGPPYF. For the CDR3, the DNA is TGTGCCTGGAAACTAGCGGGAGGCCCGCCGTACTTC.

V and J are TRBV29-1 and TRBJ2-7; 8 bases map to TRBD2. The CDR3 is 12 amino acids. Germline CDR1 is SQVTM and CDR2 is ANQGSEA. Trimming took 4 bases from V and 5 from J; bases not matched to a gene: 4. CDR3 DNA sequence: TGCAGCGTTGGGGCGGGAGGCAACGAGCAGTACTTC. Its protein is CSVGAGGNEQYF.

The chain uses TRBV19 and TRBJ2-4; D is unclear. CDR1 LNHDA and CDR2 SQIVND come from the germline V gene (reference sequence). Trimming stripped 1 base from V and 7 bases from J, with 11 bases between. This CDR3 is 14 amino acids long. The CDR3 region is CASSIVPVENIQYF. CDR3 sequence (DNA): TGTGCCAGTAGTATAGTCCCGGTAGAGAACATTCAGTACTTC.

This chain uses TRBV30 with TRBJ1-1, with no clear D. Germline CDR1 GTSNPN, CDR2 SVGIG (reference sequence). There are 15 residues in the CDR3. The germline V and J ends were trimmed by 3 bases and 1 base, with 15 bases remaining between them. This CDR3 reads CAWSRSHHTNTEAFF. The CDR3 DNA follows: TGTGCCTGGAGCCGGTCGCACCATACGAACACTGAAGCTTTCTTT.

V usage is TRBV6-5 and J usage is TRBJ1-2; 8 bases are shared with TRBD1. V shed 2 bases, J shed 4 bases, and the junction held 3 bases outside the gene matches. Germline CDR1 MNHEY, CDR2 SVGAGI. The CDR3 runs 14 residues. The CDR3 nucleotides read TGTGCCAGCAGTTACACAGGGGGGGGCTATGGCTACACCTTC. Translation: CASSYTGGGYGYTF.

This CDR3 is CASSPGAARLYQPQHF. Written as DNA, the CDR3 is TGTGCCAGCTCACCGGGGGCAGCCAGACTTTATCAGCCCCAGCATTTT. The J gene is TRBJ1-5, the V gene TRBV18; tentative D call: TRBD1 (6 bases). Germline V gives CDR1 KGHSH, CDR2 LQKENI. V lost 3 bases, J lost 5 bases, and 17 bases lay in between. The CDR3 contains 16 residues.

With regard to this clone: Distinct nucleotide sequences in the sample also encode this CDR3. The rearrangement joins TRBV27 to TRBJ1-1; TRBD1 matches 8 bases. V was clipped by 6 bases and J by 0 bases; unmatched bases: 12. This CDR3 is built from 17 residues. Germline V lookup: CDR1 MNHEY, CDR2 SMNVEV (reference sequence). The CDR3 here is CASSPGQGRAVNTEAFF. CDR3 coding DNA: TGTGCCAGCAGCCCCGGACAGGGACGTGCCGTGAACACTGAAGCTTTCTTT.

CDR3 region: CASSVSSGGAWETQYF. The CDR3 DNA follows: TGTGCCAGCAGCGTTTCTAGCGGGGGGGCCTGGGAGACCCAGTACTTC. This sequence joins TRBV5-6 and TRBJ2-5; TRBD2 matches at 12 bases. The ends lost 4 bases at V and 5 bases at J; junction bases unmatched: 9. Germline V gene sequence: CDR1 SGHDT, CDR2 YYEEEE. CDR3 length: 16 residues.

The gene calls are TRBV18 and TRBJ1-1, with D tentatively TRBD1 (5 bases). Per germline, CDR1 KGHSH and CDR2 LQKENI. The CDR3 is 15 amino acids. Trimming removed 4 bases from V and 1 base from J, with 13 bases in between. Written as DNA, the CDR3 is TGTGCCAGCTCACTTAGGGGTATTTCGAACACTGAAGCTTTCTTT. It translates to CASSLRGISNTEAFF. The full variable domain, completed using reference TRBV18 and TRBJ1-1, is NAGVMQNPRHLVRRRGQEARLRCSPMKGHSHVYWYRQLPEEGLKFMVYLQKENIIDESGMPKERFSAEFPKEGPSILRIQQVVRGDSAAYFCASSLRGISNTEAFFGQGTRLTVV.